A selection of T cell receptor beta chains follows, all from one sample in a study of spatial heterogeneity in lung cancer. TCRdb reanalysed the 5' RACE reads using MiXCR and keeps one entry per CDR3 protein. The sample holds a few thousand distinct CDR3 sequences; approximately 27% are singletons and the top ten take roughly 5.7%. Material: PBMCs, obtained at follow-up. The receptors were gathered from a male donor with early-stage non-small cell lung cancer. The CDR3 runs from the conserved cysteine through the conserved F or W. Some rows have no size entry. The others give once, few or many, or a class for an expanded clone.

cdr3_length clone_size v_call cdr3_aa
13 many TRBV9 CASSVTPPDEQYF
12 . TRBV20-1 CSARSGPTPQYF
15 . TRBV7-9 CASSPHGGVAGIQYF
13 . TRBV9 CASSGGRTDTQYF
15 medium-sized TRBV20-1 CSARRDGYSNQPQHF
14 medium-sized TRBV5-1 CASSLGGLTYEQYF
16 medium-sized TRBV5-1 CASSLDGATSTDTQYF
14 . TRBV6-6 CASRGRERADTQYF
15 . TRBV15 CATSRNRDLNEKLFF
15 . TRBV5-1 CASSLEGSPTYEQYF
12 . TRBV7-6 CASSLSGETQYF
15 once TRBV13 CASSSPGHKAHEQYF
15 few TRBV5-1 CASSLDGGSNQPQHF
13 medium-sized TRBV7-9 CASSRGIQETQYF
15 medium-sized TRBV2 CASSRLAGFTDTQYF
15 medium-sized TRBV28 CASSSLTGVTGELFF
13 . TRBV6-6 CASNSGQLETQYF
14 few TRBV28 CASSKGLALETQYF
16 medium-sized TRBV11-1 CASSLHRGDYQETQYF
14 medium-sized TRBV9 CASKQGTNTGELFF
14 few TRBV11-2 CASSRDPGTYEQYF
14 medium-sized TRBV6-5 CASSYGQTQETQYF
13 medium-sized TRBV3-1 CATEGTGEDTQYF
15 large TRBV29-1 CSGVRQGRYTDTQYF
13 . TRBV7-9 CASSPRGTAEAFF
15 large TRBV27 CASSPQGGDGETQYF
14 few TRBV19 CASSPDSNTGELFF
17 few TRBV28 CASSPLSQGPFYNEQFF
12 medium-sized TRBV2 CASSPDWYGYTF
14 . TRBV18 CASSPQVMNTEAFF
16 . TRBV12-3/TRBV12-4 CASSSGPPSWGNEQFF
18 . TRBV28 CASSLGDKPSPRTDTQYF